A selection of T cell receptor beta chains follows, all from one sample in a study of blood T cell repertoires in COVID-19. Data came from immunoSEQ multiplex PCR; TCRdb stores just in-frame clones and leaves some out. The sample contains fewer than 200,000 clones, 80% to 90% of which appear only once. Material: peripheral blood. The source of these receptors is a man aged 35 to 55 who had recovered from COVID-19. Each CDR3 is given with its conserved first and last residue. The order of the fields is D gene, J gene, CDR3 length, clone size, V gene, CDR3 DNA, CDR3 protein. The D gene is left open where the match is weak. For some rows the clone size is stated as once, few or many, or as a class when expanded; others skip it.

D: TRBD2; J: TRBJ2-1; length: 16; size: .; V: TRBV24-1; DNA: TGTGCCACCAGTGCCCGGACTAGCGGGAGGGAGGGAGAGCAGTTCTTC; CDR3: CATSARTSGREGEQFF
D: .; J: TRBJ1-4; length: 14; size: once; V: TRBV6-2/TRBV6-3; DNA: TGTGCCAGCAGTTCCCCCCTGAGGAATGAAAAACTGTTTTTT; CDR3: CASSSPLRNEKLFF
D: TRBD1; J: TRBJ1-1; length: 13; size: .; V: TRBV28; DNA: TGTGCCAGCAGCCCCAGGGGGCAGATAGAAGCTTTCTTT; CDR3: CASSPRGQIEAFF
D: .; J: TRBJ2-3; length: 15; size: .; V: TRBV6-6; DNA: TGTGCCAGCAGTACAGGGAGGGGCGGCACAGATACGCAGTATTTT; CDR3: CASSTGRGGTDTQYF
D: .; J: TRBJ2-7; length: 13; size: .; V: TRBV2; DNA: TGTGCCAGCATTGGGACTCGATCCTACGAGCAGTACTTC; CDR3: CASIGTRSYEQYF
D: .; J: TRBJ1-1; length: 16; size: once; V: TRBV7-8; DNA: TGTGCCAGCAGCTCAGATTCGGGGGGGTGGCACACTGAAGCTTTCTTT; CDR3: CASSSDSGGWHTEAFF
D: TRBD1; J: TRBJ2-5; length: 15; size: .; V: TRBV7-8; DNA: TGTGCCAGCAGCAGACCGGGACAGGGCGCAGAGACCCAGTACTTC; CDR3: CASSRPGQGAETQYF
D: .; J: TRBJ2-5; length: 14; size: .; V: TRBV5-6; DNA: TGTGCCAGCAGCAAGAGGGGGGGGCTGGAGACCCAGTACTTC; CDR3: CASSKRGGLETQYF
D: TRBD2; J: TRBJ2-5; length: 17; size: .; V: TRBV5-6; DNA: TGTGCCAGCAGCACGGGACTAGCGGGAGCGGGGCAAGAGACCCAGTACTTC; CDR3: CASSTGLAGAGQETQYF
D: .; J: TRBJ2-7; length: 15; size: .; V: TRBV6-1; DNA: TGTGCCAGCAGTGAAGGGGACTCCCCTGGGTACGAGCAGTACTTC; CDR3: CASSEGDSPGYEQYF
D: TRBD2; J: TRBJ2-7; length: 13; size: .; V: TRBV30; DNA: TGTGCCTGGAGGGGGACTAGCAGCTACGAGCAGTACTTC; CDR3: CAWRGTSSYEQYF
D: TRBD2; J: TRBJ2-7; length: 15; size: once; V: TRBV24-1; DNA: TGTGCCACCAGTGGAGCGACTAGCGGGGGATACGAGCAGTACTTC; CDR3: CATSGATSGGYEQYF
D: TRBD1; J: TRBJ2-3; length: 15; size: .; V: TRBV2; DNA: TGTGCCAGCATGATCGACAGGGGCGGCACAGATACGCAGTATTTT; CDR3: CASMIDRGGTDTQYF
D: .; J: TRBJ2-2; length: 13; size: few; V: TRBV12-3/TRBV12-4; DNA: TGTGCCAGCAGATCAGGGGTCGCCGGGGAGCTGTTTTTT; CDR3: CASRSGVAGELFF
D: .; J: TRBJ1-6; length: 16; size: .; V: TRBV30; DNA: TGTGCCTGGAGTACGCAGGCGGGGGTTGTTGGCTCACCCCTCCACTTT; CDR3: CAWSTQAGVVGSPLHF
D: .; J: TRBJ1-4; length: 13; size: .; V: TRBV18; DNA: TGTGCCAGCTCACCACCGGAGAGACTAAAACTGTTTTTT; CDR3: CASSPPERLKLFF
D: TRBD1; J: TRBJ2-5; length: 18; size: few; V: TRBV24-1; DNA: TGTGCCACCAGTGACCCCCGACAGGGGGGAGCCTCCCAAGAGACCCAGTACTTC; CDR3: CATSDPRQGGASQETQYF
D: .; J: TRBJ1-1; length: 13; size: .; V: TRBV30; DNA: TGTGCCTGGAGCGGCACATCCTCGGGAAAAGCTTTCTTT; CDR3: CAWSGTSSGKAFF
D: .; J: TRBJ2-7; length: 13; size: .; V: TRBV5-6; DNA: TGTGCCAGCAGCTTGGCTAGCCTGGAGGAGCAGTACTTC; CDR3: CASSLASLEEQYF
D: TRBD1; J: TRBJ1-3; length: 15; size: .; V: TRBV29-1; DNA: TGCAGCGTAGGGACAGGGAGGTTGACTGGAAACACCATATATTTT; CDR3: CSVGTGRLTGNTIYF